Listed below are T cell receptor beta chains from one sample, sequenced in a study of blood T cell repertoires in COVID-19. The protocol was immunoSEQ multiplex PCR, while the TCRdb copy is restricted to in-frame clones and leaves out a portion. The sample shows about 190,000 clones, less than 90% of them seen only once. Specimen: peripheral blood. The receptors here all came from a man aged 25 to 45 with acute or convalescent COVID-19. Each CDR3 is given with its conserved first and last residue. The order of the fields is V gene, CDR3 length, clone size, D gene, J gene, CDR3 DNA, CDR3 protein. A D gene is named only where the DNA matches it firmly. A row's size may be missing; if present it is once, few, many or a size class.

>TRBV4-1|17|.|TRBD2|TRBJ2-5
TGCGCCAGCAGCCAAGGGGTAGCGGGGGGACCCCAAGAGACCCAGTACTTC
CASSQGVAGGPQETQYF
>TRBV28|21|.|TRBD1|TRBJ1-6
TGTGCCAGCACTTTACCCACGATCCGGGACAGGGTGTCTAAGGTTAATTCACCCCTCCACTTT
CASTLPTIRDRVSKVNSPLHF
>TRBV6-6|18|.|.|TRBJ2-7
TGTGCCAGCAGTCGTTACCGGGACAACCCGCACCTGTCCTACGAGCAGTACTTC
CASSRYRDNPHLSYEQYF
>TRBV6-5|12|.|TRBD1|TRBJ2-7
TGTGCCAGCAGTACAGGGGTCCAGGAGCAGTACTTC
CASSTGVQEQYF
>TRBV29-1|11|once|.|TRBJ1-1
TGCAGCGTTGGGCGGCCCACTGAAGCTTTCTTT
CSVGRPTEAFF
>TRBV28|14|.|TRBD1|TRBJ2-3
TGTGCCAGCAGTCCCAAGGGGGCAAAGGATACGCAGTATTTT
CASSPKGAKDTQYF
>TRBV7-9|15|.|.|TRBJ2-3
TGTGCCAGCATACCGACAGGGTCGGGGGCAGATACGCAGTATTTT
CASIPTGSGADTQYF
>TRBV2|14|.|.|TRBJ1-2
TGTGCCAGCATAGTCGGGGGGGGATACTATGGCTACACCTTC
CASIVGGGYYGYTF
>TRBV27|15|.|TRBD1|TRBJ1-3
TGTGCCAGCAGCCCGGGACAGCTCTCTGGAAACACCATATATTTT
CASSPGQLSGNTIYF
>TRBV7-9|16|.|TRBD1|TRBJ2-7
TGTGCCAGCAGCCCTCAGGGGGCGGCAGACCCCTACGAGCAGTACTTC
CASSPQGAADPYEQYF
>TRBV28|13|.|.|TRBJ1-1
TGTGCCAGCAGGGTTGAAGAGGCGGGTGAAGCTTTCTTT
CASRVEEAGEAFF
>TRBV19|12|.|.|TRBJ1-5
TGTGCCAGTAGTGGCCTTAATCAGCCCCAGCATTTT
CASSGLNQPQHF
>TRBV5-4|16|.|TRBD2|TRBJ2-7
TGTGCCAGCAGTCCCTCGGCGGCGGGAGGGCCCTACGAGCAGTACTTC
CASSPSAAGGPYEQYF
>TRBV30|14|.|.|TRBJ2-2
TGTGCCGGGACATCAGGGGTCAACACCGGGGAGCTGTTTTTT
CAGTSGVNTGELFF
>TRBV13|14|.|TRBD1|TRBJ2-3
TGTGCCAGCAGACACTCCGGGACAGCCAATACGCAGTATTTT
CASRHSGTANTQYF
>TRBV12-3/TRBV12-4|11|.|.|TRBJ2-5
TGTGCCAGCAGTTCACGGGAGACCCAGTACTTC
CASSSRETQYF
>TRBV3-1/TRBV3-2|16|once|.|TRBJ1-6
TGTGCCAGCAGCCAAGATTATTATACAGATACTTCACCCCTCCACTTT
CASSQDYYTDTSPLHF
>TRBV29-1|10|.|.|TRBJ2-1
TGCAGCGTATCTGACAATGAGCAGTTCTTC
CSVSDNEQFF
>TRBV19|13|.|.|TRBJ2-7
TGTGCCAGTAGTCTTGCGGGGGCGGGCGAGCAGTACTTC
CASSLAGAGEQYF
>TRBV9|15|.|TRBD2|TRBJ2-3
TGTGCCAGCAGCGTACAAGCGGGAGGTATAGATACGCAGTATTTT
CASSVQAGGIDTQYF
>TRBV7-8|15|.|TRBD1|TRBJ2-7
TGTGCCAGCAAAACCGGGACAGGCTTTTCCTACGAGCAGTACTTC
CASKTGTGFSYEQYF
>TRBV5-5|12|.|TRBD1|TRBJ2-3
TGTGCCAGCAGCGAACAGGGGGCGGGGCAGTATTTT
CASSEQGAGQYF
>TRBV10-1|15|.|TRBD1|TRBJ2-1
TGCGCCAGCAGTGGCGGGACAGGGGGCATTAATGAGCAGTTCTTC
CASSGGTGGINEQFF
>TRBV28|16|.|.|TRBJ2-3
TGTGCCAGCAGTCCTCAGGGGCGGACTAGCACAGATACGCAGTATTTT
CASSPQGRTSTDTQYF
>TRBV19|14|.|TRBD1|TRBJ2-3
TGTGCCAGTAGTAACAGGGGGGGCACAGATACGCAGTATTTT
CASSNRGGTDTQYF
>TRBV27|15|.|.|TRBJ2-3
TGTGCCAGCAGTTTATTACTAGCTAGCACAGATACGCAGTATTTT
CASSLLLASTDTQYF
>TRBV7-3|13|.|.|TRBJ1-2
TGTGCCAGCAGCTTAGGACAGAACTATGGCTACACCTTC
CASSLGQNYGYTF
>TRBV7-9|16|.|TRBD1|TRBJ2-2
TGTGCCAGCAGGGGAACGGGACAGGTTAACACCGGGGAGCTGTTTTTT
CASRGTGQVNTGELFF